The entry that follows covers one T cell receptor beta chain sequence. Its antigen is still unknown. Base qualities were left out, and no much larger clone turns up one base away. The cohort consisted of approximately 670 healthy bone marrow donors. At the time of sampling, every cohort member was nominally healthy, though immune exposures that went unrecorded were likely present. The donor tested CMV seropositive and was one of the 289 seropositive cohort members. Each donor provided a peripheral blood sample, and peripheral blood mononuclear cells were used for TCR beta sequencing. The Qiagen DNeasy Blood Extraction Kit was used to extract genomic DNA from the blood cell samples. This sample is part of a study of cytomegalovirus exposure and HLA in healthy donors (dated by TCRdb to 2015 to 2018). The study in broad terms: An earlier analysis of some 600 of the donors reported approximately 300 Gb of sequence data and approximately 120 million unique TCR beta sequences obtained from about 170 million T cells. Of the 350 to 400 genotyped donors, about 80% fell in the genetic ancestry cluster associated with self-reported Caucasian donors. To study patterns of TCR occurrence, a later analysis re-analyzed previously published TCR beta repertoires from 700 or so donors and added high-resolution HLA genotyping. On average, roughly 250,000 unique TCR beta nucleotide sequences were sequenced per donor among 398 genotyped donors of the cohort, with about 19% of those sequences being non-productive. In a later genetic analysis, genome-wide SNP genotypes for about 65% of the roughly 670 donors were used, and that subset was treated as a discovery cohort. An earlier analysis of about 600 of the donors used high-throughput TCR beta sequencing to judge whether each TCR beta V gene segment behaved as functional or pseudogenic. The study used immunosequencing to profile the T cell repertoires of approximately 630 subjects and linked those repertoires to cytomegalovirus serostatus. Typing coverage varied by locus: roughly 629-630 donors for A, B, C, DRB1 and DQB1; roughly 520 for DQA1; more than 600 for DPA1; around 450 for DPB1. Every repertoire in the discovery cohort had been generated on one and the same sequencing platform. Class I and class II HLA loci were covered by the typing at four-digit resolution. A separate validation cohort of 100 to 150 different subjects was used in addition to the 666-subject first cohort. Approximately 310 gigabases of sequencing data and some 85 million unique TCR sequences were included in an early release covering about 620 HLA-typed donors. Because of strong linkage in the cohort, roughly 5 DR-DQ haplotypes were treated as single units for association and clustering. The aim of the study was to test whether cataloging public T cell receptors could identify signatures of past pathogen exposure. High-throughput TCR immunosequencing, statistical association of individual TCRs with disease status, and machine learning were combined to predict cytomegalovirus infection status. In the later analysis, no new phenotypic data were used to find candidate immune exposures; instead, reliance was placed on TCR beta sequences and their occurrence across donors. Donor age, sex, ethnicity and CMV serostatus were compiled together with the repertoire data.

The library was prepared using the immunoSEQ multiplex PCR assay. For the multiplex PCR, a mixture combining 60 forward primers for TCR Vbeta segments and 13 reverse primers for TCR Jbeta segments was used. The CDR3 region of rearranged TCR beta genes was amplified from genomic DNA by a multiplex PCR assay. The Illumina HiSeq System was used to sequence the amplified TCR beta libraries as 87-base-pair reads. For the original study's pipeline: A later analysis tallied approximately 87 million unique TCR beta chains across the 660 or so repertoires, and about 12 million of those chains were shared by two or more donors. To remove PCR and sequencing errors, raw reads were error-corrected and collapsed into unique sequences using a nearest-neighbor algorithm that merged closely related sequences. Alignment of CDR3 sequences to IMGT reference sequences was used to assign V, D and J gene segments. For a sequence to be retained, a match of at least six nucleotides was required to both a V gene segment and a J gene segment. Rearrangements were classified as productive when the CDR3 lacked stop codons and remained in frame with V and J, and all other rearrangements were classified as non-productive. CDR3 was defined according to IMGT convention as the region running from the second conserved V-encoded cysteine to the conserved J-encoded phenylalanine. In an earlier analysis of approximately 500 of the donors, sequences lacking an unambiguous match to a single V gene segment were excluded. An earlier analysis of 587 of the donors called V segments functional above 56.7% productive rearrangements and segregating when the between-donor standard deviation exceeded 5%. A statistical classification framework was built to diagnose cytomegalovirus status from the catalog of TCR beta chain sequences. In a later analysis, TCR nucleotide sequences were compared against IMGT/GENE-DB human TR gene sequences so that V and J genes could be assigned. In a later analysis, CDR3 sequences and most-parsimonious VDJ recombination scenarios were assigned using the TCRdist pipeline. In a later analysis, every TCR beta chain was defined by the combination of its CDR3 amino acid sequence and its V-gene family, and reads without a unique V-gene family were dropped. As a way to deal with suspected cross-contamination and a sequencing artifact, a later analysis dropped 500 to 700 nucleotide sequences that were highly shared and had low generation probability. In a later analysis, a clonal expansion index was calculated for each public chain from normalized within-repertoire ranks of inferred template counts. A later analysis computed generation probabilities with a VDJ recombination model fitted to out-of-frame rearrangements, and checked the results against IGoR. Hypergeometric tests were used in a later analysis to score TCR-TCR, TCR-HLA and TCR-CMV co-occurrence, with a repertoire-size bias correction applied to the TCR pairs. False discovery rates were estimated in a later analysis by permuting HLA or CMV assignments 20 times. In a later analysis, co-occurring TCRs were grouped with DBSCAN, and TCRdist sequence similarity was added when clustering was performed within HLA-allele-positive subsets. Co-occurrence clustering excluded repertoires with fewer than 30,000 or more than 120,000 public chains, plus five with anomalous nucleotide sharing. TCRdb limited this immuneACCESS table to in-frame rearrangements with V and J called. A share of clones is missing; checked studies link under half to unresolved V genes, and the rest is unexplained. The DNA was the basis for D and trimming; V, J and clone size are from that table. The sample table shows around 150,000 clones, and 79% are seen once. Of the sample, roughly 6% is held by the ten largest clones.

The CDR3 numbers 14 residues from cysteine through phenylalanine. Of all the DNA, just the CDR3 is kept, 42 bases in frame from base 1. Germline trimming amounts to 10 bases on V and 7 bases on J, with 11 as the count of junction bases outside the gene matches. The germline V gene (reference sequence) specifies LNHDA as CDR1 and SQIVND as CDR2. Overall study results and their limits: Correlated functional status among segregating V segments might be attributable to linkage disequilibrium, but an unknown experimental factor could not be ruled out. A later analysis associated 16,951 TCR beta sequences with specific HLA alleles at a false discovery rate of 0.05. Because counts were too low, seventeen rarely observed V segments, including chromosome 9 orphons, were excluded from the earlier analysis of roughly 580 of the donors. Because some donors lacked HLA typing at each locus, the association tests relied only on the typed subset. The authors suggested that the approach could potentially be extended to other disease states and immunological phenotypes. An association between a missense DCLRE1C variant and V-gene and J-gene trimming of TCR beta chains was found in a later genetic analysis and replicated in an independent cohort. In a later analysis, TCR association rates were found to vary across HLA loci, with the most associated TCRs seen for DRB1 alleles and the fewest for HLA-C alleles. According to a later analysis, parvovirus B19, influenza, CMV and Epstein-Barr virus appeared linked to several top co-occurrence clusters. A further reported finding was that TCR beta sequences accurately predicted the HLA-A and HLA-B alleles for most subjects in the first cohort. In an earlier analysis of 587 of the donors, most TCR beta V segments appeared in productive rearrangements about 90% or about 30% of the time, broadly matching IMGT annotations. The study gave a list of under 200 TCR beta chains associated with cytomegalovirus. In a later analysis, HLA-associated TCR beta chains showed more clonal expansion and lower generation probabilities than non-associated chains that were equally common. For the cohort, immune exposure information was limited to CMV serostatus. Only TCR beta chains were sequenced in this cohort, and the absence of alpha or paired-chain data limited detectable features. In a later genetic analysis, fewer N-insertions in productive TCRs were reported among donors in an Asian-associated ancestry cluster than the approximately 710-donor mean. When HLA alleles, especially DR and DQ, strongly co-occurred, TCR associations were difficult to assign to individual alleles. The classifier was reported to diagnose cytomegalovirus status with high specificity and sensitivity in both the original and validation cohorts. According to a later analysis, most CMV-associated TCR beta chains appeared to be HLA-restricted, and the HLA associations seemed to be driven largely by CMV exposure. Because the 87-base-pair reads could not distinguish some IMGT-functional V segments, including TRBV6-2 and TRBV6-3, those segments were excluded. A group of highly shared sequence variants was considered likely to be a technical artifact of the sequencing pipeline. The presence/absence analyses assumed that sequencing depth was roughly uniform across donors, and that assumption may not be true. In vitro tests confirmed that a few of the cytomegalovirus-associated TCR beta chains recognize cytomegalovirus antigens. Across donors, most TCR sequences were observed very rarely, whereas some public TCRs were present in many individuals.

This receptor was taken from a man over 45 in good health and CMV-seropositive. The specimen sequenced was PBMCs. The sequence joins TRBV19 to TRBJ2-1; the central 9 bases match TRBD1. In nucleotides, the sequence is TGTGCCACTAATACTTTGGACAGGGGTAATGAGCAGTTCTTC. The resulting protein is CATNTLDRGNEQFF.